This T cell receptor beta chain was documented in a study of T cell repertoires in cytomegalovirus infection (dated by TCRdb to about 2019). For the wider study: Because public TCR beta signatures pointed to carriage of CMV infection together with the matching HLA type, the HLA type of each donor mattered for the analysis. What the study reported, not specific to this receptor: The ex vivo response was dominated by HLA-C-restricted CMV-specific TCR beta clonotypes, which also provided the single most frequent clonotype in two of eight donors. Cumulative frequency of public TCR beta family members discriminated carriers of CMV infection plus the relevant HLA type in this cohort and an independent 352-donor cohort.

Reads for this sample came from an Illumina HiSeq 1500. The raw public reads went through TCRdb reprocessing: fastp at Q25, MiXCR clone calling, in-frame beta chains kept. Every CDR3 protein is listed once, alongside the most common genes and DNA of its rows. The sample contains 450,000 to 600,000 distinct CDR3 sequences, about 10% of them found a single time. The top ten clonotypes cover roughly 10% of the sample. This clonotype was counted ten times or more. It has no known antigen specificity. It has no much larger one-base neighbor in the sample; base qualities were not kept. Taken from cysteine to phenylalanine, the CDR3 has 13 residues. Solely the CDR3 DNA is kept, with 39 bases framed from the first base. Looking up the germline V gene (reference sequence) yields CDR1 LGHDT and CDR2 YNNKEL. Deletion took 5 bases off V and 3 bases off J, with a span of 10 bases between the germline ends.

The sample comprised PBMCs. The sequence derives from a human donor in good health (CMV status not recorded). Some clones in this sample may be carry-over from other donors' samples. This chain joins TRBV3-1 to TRBJ1-1; the D gene remains uncertain. The CDR3 amino acid sequence is: CASSLTLDTEAFF. In nucleotide form, the sequence is TGTGCCAGCAGCTTGACCCTGGACACTGAAGCTTTCTTT.